This entry lists 22 T cell receptor beta chains sequenced from one sample in a study of blood T cell repertoires in COVID-19. Sequencing was performed with immunoSEQ multiplex PCR; in TCRdb, only in-frame clones are kept and a portion is missing. The sample gives around 450,000 clones, about 90% of which show up once; 0.6% is in the top ten. The sample taken for sequencing was PBMCs or T cells enriched from blood (not recorded which). The receptors here all came from a man aged 18-30 years who had recovered from COVID-19.

This sequence joins TRBV9 and TRBJ1-6; the D gene is possibly TRBD1 (5 bases). Trimming pared 4 bases from V and 9 bases from J, leaving 14 bases between. CDR3 length: 14 residues. Germline CDR1 SGDLS, CDR2 YYNGEE. This CDR3 reads CASSTTVNFSPLHF. DNA of the CDR3: TGTGCCAGCAGCACGACAGTGAACTTTTCACCCCTCCACTTT.

The chain couples TRBV7-8 to TRBJ2-7, with 7 bases matching TRBD1. Germline V gene sequence: CDR1 SGHVS, CDR2 FQNEAQ. This CDR3 contains 16 residues. The J segment lost 2 bases and the V segment lost 5 bases, leaving 12 bases of the junction unmatched. CDR3 bases: TGTGCCAGCAGCAACCATCGACAGGGCCTTCCCTACGAGCAGTACTTC. It yields the protein CASSNHRQGLPYEQYF.

V gene TRBV12-5 combines with J gene TRBJ1-1; D not certain. Trimming shortened V by 2 bases and J by 2 bases, and 9 bases separated the two germline ends. This CDR3 spans 14 amino acids. Looked up from germline, CDR1 is LGHNT and CDR2 is FRNRAP. The CDR3: CASGLPGLNTEAFF. CDR3 nucleotides: TGTGCTAGTGGTTTGCCCGGACTTAACACTGAAGCTTTCTTT. Using reference TRBV12-5 and TRBJ1-1 for the parts outside the CDR3, the full variable domain is DARVTQTPRHKVTEMGQEVTMRCQPILGHNTVFWYRQTMMQGLELLAYFRNRAPLDDSGMPKDRFSAEMPDATLATLKIQPSEPRDSAVYFCASGLPGLNTEAFFGQGTRLTVV.

The chain is built from TRBV6-6 and TRBJ1-1, with D unclear. The length of the CDR3 is 14 residues. V gave up 4 bases and J gave up 1 base, with 10 bases separating them. Germline V gives CDR1 MNHNY, CDR2 SVGAGI (reference sequence). Written as DNA, the CDR3 is TGTGCCAGCAGTTTTGGCGGGGAGAACACTGAAGCTTTCTTT. Its protein is CASSFGGENTEAFF.

The chain couples TRBV2 to TRBJ2-3, with 12 bases matching TRBD2. The CDR3 has 16 residues. J gave up 6 bases and V 6 bases, and 10 bases lay outside the gene matches. From germline, CDR1 is SNHLY and CDR2 FYNNEI. In DNA form, the CDR3 reads TGTGCCAGCAGGGTGACTAGCGGGGGCAAACTGGATACGCAGTATTTT. Protein: CASRVTSGGKLDTQYF.

The CDR3 reads CASRSKGAGGNTIYF. CDR3 nucleotide sequence: TGTGCCAGCCGGTCGAAGGGGGCGGGAGGAAACACCATATATTTT. The rearrangement uses TRBV28 and TRBJ1-3; 7 bases align to TRBD1. Germline CDR1 MDHEN, CDR2 SYDVKM. V shed 8 bases and J 4 bases; nucleotides not matched to a gene: 11. The CDR3 is made up of 15 amino acids.

This chain uses TRBV19 with TRBJ2-2; TRBD2 might be the D (6 bases). Per germline, CDR1 LNHDA and CDR2 SQIVND (reference sequence). The CDR3 contains 14 residues. V lost 7 bases to trimming and J lost 0 bases, with 9 bases between them. The CDR3 bases are TGTGCCAGTAAAAGCGGGTCGAACACCGGGGAGCTGTTTTTT. Translation gives CASKSGSNTGELFF.

In DNA form, the CDR3 reads TGTGCCAGCAGTTTGCTTATTGGCGGGGCCTTTTATAATTCACCCCTCCACTTT. As protein: CASSLLIGGAFYNSPLHF. J is TRBJ1-6 and V is TRBV27; TRBD1 might be the D (5 bases). The ends were cut back, 3 bases at V and 4 bases at J, with 19 bases in the middle. Germline-derived CDR1 and CDR2 are MNHEY and SMNVEV (reference sequence). This CDR3 comprises 18 residues.

The rearrangement uses TRBV19 and TRBJ1-1, with D perhaps matching TRBD1 (5 bases). V lost 1 base and J lost 5, with 11 bases in between. Germline-derived CDR1 and CDR2 are LNHDA and SQIVND (reference sequence). The CDR3 covers 14 residues. This CDR3 reads CASSIGGGETEAFF. The CDR3 DNA reads as TGTGCCAGTAGTATAGGCGGGGGTGAGACTGAAGCTTTCTTT. The full variable domain, rest sourced from reference TRBV19 and TRBJ1-1, is DGGITQSPKYLFRKEGQNVTLSCEQNLNHDAMYWYRQDPGQGLRLIYYSQIVNDFQKGDIAEGYSVSREKKESFPLTVTSAQKNPTAFYLCASSIGGGETEAFFGQGTRLTVV.

This chain connects TRBV5-1 to TRBJ2-1, with D perhaps matching TRBD1 (5 bases). V lost 0 bases to trimming and J lost 6 bases, with 13 bases between them. Per germline, CDR1 SGHRS and CDR2 YFSETQ. This CDR3 spans 15 amino acids. The CDR3 nucleotides read TGCGCCAGCAGCTTGGGACCTGAAAGGGGCAATGAGCAGTTCTTC. This codes for CASSLGPERGNEQFF.

The chain couples TRBV27 to TRBJ2-5, with 8 bases fitting TRBD2. The CDR3 is 14 amino acids. Germline V gene data show CDR1 as MNHEY and CDR2 as SMNVEV (reference sequence). Trimming cost V 6 bases and J 5 bases; bases outside gene matches: 8. DNA of the CDR3: TGTGCCAGCAGAGCGAGCGGGAGATATGAGACCCAGTACTTC. It specifies CASRASGRYETQYF.

Notes on this clone: Other nucleotide sequences from this sample produce the same CDR3. The J gene is TRBJ1-4, the V gene TRBV2; TRBD1 agrees at 7 bases. Germline V CDR1 and CDR2: SNHLY, FYNNEI. Germline trimming cut 6 bases from V and 7 bases from J; bases unmatched to any gene: 2. The CDR3 consists of 12 residues. The CDR3 reads CASRGDSEKLFF. The DNA for the CDR3 is TGTGCCAGCAGAGGGGACAGTGAAAAACTGTTTTTT.

The V call is TRBV2, the J call TRBJ2-5; 11 bases line up with TRBD2. The junction had 5 bases not matched to a gene; V was cut back by 6 bases and J by 2 bases. Germline V gene sequence: CDR1 SNHLY, CDR2 FYNNEI. This CDR3 contains 15 residues. For the CDR3, the DNA is TGTGCCAGCAGGAAGACTAGCGGGGCACAAGAGACCCAGTACTTC. Its protein is CASRKTSGAQETQYF.

This clone has only a few counts. The CDR3, as DNA: TGTGCCACCACACAGGGGTACAATCAGCCCCAGCATTTT. Protein product: CATTQGYNQPQHF. This chain uses TRBV10-3 with TRBJ1-5; 7 nucleotides line up with TRBD1. The V and J ends lost 10 bases and 3 bases, in that order; junction bases with no gene match: 6. The CDR3 is 13 residues long. Germline CDR1 is ENHRY and CDR2 is SYGVKD.

The chain uses TRBV28 and TRBJ2-6; D unclear. The V and J ends lost 4 bases and 2 bases respectively, with 9 bases between them. The germline V gene encodes CDR1 MDHEN and CDR2 SYDVKM. This CDR3 has 15 amino acids. The CDR3 spells CASSWSSTGANVLTF. DNA for the CDR3: TGTGCCAGCAGTTGGAGTAGTACTGGGGCCAACGTCCTGACTTTC.

The V call is TRBV5-1, the J call TRBJ2-1; 10 bases are a match to TRBD2. V shed 1 base, J shed 5 bases, and the junction held 3 bases outside the gene matches. Germline V gene data show CDR1 as SGHRS and CDR2 as YFSETQ. The CDR3 sequence is 15 residues long. The CDR3 DNA reads as TGCGCCAGCAGCTTGCTAGCGGGGGCCAACAATGAGCAGTTCTTC. As protein: CASSLLAGANNEQFF.

This sequence joins TRBV11-2 and TRBJ1-6; D is undetermined. V dropped 2 bases and J dropped 7 bases, with 3 bases sitting between them. The CDR3 totals 12 residues. Germline V lookup: CDR1 SGHAT, CDR2 FQNNGV. CDR3: CASSLTNSPLHF. CDR3 nucleotide sequence: TGTGCCAGCAGCTTAACAAATTCACCCCTCCACTTT.

The CDR3 coding sequence is TGTGCCACCCGCCAGGGCGGGGGGAAGAGGAACACAGATACGCAGTATTTT. Translation gives CATRQGGGKRNTDTQYF. This chain connects TRBV27 to TRBJ2-3, with 8 nucleotides matching TRBD2. This CDR3 is 17 amino acids long. Germline V gene data show CDR1 as MNHEY and CDR2 as SMNVEV (reference sequence). The V and J ends lost 10 bases and 2 bases, in that order; junction bases with no gene match: 17.

The chain employs TRBV2 and TRBJ1-5; D remains ambiguous. The CDR3 covers 16 residues. V was pared by 7 bases and J by 2 bases, with 18 bases between. The germline V gene has CDR1 SNHLY and CDR2 FYNNEI. The CDR3 loop is CASTRGIIRRNQPQHF. CDR3 nucleotides: TGTGCCAGCACCCGAGGTATAATACGCCGCAATCAGCCCCAGCATTTT.

The genes are TRBV5-4 and TRBJ2-1; TRBD2 matches at 8 bases. The V gene's germline CDR1 is SGHNT and CDR2 YYREEE (reference sequence). The J segment lost 7 bases and the V segment lost 2 bases, leaving 17 bases of the junction unmatched. The CDR3 is made up of 18 amino acids. The CDR3 sequence is CASSFSSSRLASRNEQFF. The CDR3 DNA reads TGTGCCAGCAGCTTTTCTAGTTCCCGACTAGCGTCTAGGAATGAGCAGTTCTTC.

This chain connects TRBV28 to TRBJ1-5; perhaps TRBD1 as D (5 bases). The CDR3 contains 12 residues. Per the germline V gene, CDR1 is MDHEN and CDR2 is SYDVKM. V was cut by 10 bases and J by 4 bases, with 11 bases left in between. The DNA of the CDR3 is TGTGCCACTGACGGGGGGAATCAGCCCCAGCATTTT. Its protein product is CATDGGNQPQHF. Drawing the rest from reference TRBV28 and TRBJ1-5, the complete variable domain is DVKVTQSSRYLVKRTGEKVFLECVQDMDHENMFWYRQDPGLGLRLIYFSYDVKMKEKGDIPEGYSVSREKKERFSLILESASTNQTSMYLCATDGGNQPQHFGDGTRLSIL.

V and J are TRBV20-1 and TRBJ2-1, with TRBD2 matching over 10 bases. This CDR3 is 15 amino acids long. CDR1 and CDR2 (germline): DFQATT, SNEGSKA (reference sequence). The trim removed 3 bases at V and 6 bases at J, leaving 8 bases unmatched. The CDR3 sequence: CSASSGRSTANEQFF. CDR3 DNA sequence: TGCAGTGCTAGTAGCGGGAGGTCCACCGCCAATGAGCAGTTCTTC.